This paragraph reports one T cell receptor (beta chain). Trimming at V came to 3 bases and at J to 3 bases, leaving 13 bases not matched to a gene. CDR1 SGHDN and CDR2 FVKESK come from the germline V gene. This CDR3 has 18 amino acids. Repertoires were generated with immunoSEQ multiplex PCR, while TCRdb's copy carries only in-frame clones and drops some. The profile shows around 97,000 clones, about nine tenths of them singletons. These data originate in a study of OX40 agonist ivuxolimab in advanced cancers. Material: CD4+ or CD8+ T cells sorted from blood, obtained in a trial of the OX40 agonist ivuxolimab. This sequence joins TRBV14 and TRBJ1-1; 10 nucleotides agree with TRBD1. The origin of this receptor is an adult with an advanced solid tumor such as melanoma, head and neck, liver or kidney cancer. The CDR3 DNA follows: TGTGCCAGCAGCCACCGGGACAGGGGTGATCACAAGGACACTGAAGCTTTCTTT. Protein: CASSHRDRGDHKDTEAFF. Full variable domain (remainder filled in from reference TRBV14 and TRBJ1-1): EAGVTQFPSHSVIEKGQTVTLRCDPISGHDNLYWYRRVMGKEIKFLLHFVKESKQDESGMPNNRFLAERTGGTYSTLKVQPAELEDSGVYFCASSHRDRGDHKDTEAFFGQGTRLTVV.